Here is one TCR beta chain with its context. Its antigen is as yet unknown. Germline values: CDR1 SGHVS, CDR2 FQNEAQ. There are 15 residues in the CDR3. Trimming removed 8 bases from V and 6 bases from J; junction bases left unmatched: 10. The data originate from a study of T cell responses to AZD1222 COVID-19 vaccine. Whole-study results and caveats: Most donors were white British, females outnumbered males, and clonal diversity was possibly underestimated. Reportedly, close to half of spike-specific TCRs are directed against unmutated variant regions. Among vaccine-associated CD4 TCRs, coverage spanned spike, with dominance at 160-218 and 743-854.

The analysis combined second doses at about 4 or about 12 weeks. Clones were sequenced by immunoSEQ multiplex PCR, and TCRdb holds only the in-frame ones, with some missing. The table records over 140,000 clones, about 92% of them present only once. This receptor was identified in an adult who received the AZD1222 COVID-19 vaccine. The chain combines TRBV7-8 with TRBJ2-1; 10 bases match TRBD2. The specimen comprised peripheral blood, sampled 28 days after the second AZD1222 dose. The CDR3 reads CASGNLAGAINEQFF. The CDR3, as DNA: TGTGCCAGCGGTAACCTAGCGGGAGCGATCAATGAGCAGTTCTTC. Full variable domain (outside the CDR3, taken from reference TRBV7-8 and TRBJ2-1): GAGVSQSPRYKVAKRGQDVALRCDPISGHVSLFWYQQALGQGPEFLTYFQNEAQLDKSGLPSDRFFAERPEGSVSTLKIQRTQQEDSAVYLCASGNLAGAINEQFFGPGTRLTVL.